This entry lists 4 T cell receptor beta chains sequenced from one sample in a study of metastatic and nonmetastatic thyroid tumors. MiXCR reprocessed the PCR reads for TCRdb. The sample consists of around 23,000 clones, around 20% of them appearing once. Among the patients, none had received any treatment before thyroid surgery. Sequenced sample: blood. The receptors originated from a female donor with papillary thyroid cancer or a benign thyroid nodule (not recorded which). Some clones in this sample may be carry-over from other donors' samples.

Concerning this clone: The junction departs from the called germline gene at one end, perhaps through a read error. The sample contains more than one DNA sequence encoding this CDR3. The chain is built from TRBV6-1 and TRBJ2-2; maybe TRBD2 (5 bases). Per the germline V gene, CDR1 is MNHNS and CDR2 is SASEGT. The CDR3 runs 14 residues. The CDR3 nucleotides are TGTGCCAGCATCCTGGTCGCGAACACCGGGGAGTTGTTTTTT. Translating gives CASILVANTGELFF.

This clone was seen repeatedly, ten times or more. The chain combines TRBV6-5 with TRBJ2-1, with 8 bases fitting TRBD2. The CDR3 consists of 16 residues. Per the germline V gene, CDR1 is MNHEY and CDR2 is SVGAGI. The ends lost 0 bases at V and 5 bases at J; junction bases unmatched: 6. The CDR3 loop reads CASSYSVSGTNNEQFF. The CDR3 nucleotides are TGTGCCAGCAGTTACTCCGTTAGCGGGACAAACAATGAGCAGTTCTTC.

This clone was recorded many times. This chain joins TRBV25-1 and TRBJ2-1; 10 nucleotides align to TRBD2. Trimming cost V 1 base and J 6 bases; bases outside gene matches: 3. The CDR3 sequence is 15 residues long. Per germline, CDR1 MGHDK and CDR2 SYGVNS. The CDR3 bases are TGTGCCAGCAGTGAATCTAGCGGGAGTGTCAATGAGCAGTTCTTC. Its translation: CASSESSGSVNEQFF.

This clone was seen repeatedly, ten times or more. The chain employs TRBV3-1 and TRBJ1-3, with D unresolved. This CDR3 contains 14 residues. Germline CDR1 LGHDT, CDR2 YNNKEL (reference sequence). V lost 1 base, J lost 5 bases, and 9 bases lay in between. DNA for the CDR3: TGTGCCAGCAGCCAAGGTGGTCCCCGAAACACCATATATTTT. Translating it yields CASSQGGPRNTIYF. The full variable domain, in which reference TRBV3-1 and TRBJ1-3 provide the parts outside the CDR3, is DTAVSQTPKYLVTQMGNDKSIKCEQNLGHDTMYWYKQDSKKFLKIMFSYNNKELIINETVPNRFSPKSPDKAHLNLHINSLELGDSAVYFCASSQGGPRNTIYFGEGSWLTVV.